Listed here are 2 T cell receptor beta chains from one sample, sequenced in a study of blood T cell repertoires in COVID-19 (dated by TCRdb to 2018 to 2020). The protocol used for the library was the immunoSEQ multiplex PCR assay. Sourced from immuneACCESS, this table was stored by TCRdb with only in-frame sequences that have V and J called. A share of the clones is absent; for the studies checked, an unresolved V gene accounts for under half, and the remainder has no known explanation. This sample holds under 250,000 clones; roughly nine tenths were observed only once. In total, the top ten clones hold under 0.9% of the sample. Sequencing was performed on peripheral blood. These receptor sequences come from a man aged 40-55 years with acute or convalescent COVID-19.

The rearrangement uses TRBV10-1 and TRBJ2-3; 9 bases are a match to TRBD1. V lost 6 bases, J lost 7 bases, and 5 bases stayed unmatched. The germline V gene encodes CDR1 WNHNN and CDR2 SYGVQD (reference sequence). The CDR3 length is 13 residues. CDR3 in amino acids: CASRGQGSNTQYF. For the CDR3, the DNA is TGCGCCAGCAGAGGACAGGGGAGTAATACGCAGTATTTT.

V and J are TRBV18 and TRBJ1-6; D call uncertain. V shed 4 bases and J shed 7 bases, with 17 bases lying between them. CDR1 and CDR2 from the germline V gene are KGHSH and LQKENI. The CDR3 is made up of 16 amino acids. As DNA, the CDR3 is TGTGCCAGCTCACTGACGACATTGCTTGCCAATTCACCCCTCCACTTT. Its protein is CASSLTTLLANSPLHF.